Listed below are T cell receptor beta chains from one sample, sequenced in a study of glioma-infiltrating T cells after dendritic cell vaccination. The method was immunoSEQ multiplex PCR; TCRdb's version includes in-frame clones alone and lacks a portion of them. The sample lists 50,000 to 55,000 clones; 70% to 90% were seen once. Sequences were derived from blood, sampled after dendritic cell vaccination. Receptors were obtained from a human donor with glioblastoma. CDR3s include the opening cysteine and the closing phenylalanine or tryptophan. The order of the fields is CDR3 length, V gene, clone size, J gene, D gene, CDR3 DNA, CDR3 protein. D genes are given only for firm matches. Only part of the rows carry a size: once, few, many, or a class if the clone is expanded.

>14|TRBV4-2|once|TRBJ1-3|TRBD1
TGTGCCAGCAGCCCCACAGGGGCTGGAAACACCATATATTTT
CASSPTGAGNTIYF
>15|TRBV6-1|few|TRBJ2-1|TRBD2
TGTGCCAGCAGTGAGGAAGCGGGAGGTGTACATGAGCAGTTCTTC
CASSEEAGGVHEQFF
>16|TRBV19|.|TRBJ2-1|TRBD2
TGTGCCAGTAGTATCTCTCGCGGGAGGGCCTTCAATGAGCAGTTCTTC
CASSISRGRAFNEQFF
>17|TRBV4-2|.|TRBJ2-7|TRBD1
TGTGCCAGCAGCCAAGTAGGGACAGGGGTGTTCTCCTACGAGCAGTACTTC
CASSQVGTGVFSYEQYF
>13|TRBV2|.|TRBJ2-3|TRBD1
TGTGCCAGCAAGGACAGGGGCGCAGATACGCAGTATTTT
CASKDRGADTQYF
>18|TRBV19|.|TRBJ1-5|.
TGTGCCAGTAGTCCGGGGGGCGGGGGTGCCTTGGGCAATCAGCCCCAGCATTTT
CASSPGGGGALGNQPQHF
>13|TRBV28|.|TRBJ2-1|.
TGTGCCAGCAGAACCCCCGCGGACTTGGAGCAGTTCTTC
CASRTPADLEQFF
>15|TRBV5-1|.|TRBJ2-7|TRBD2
TGCGCCAGCAGCTTGGTAGCGGGCTCGACCCACGAGCAGTACTTC
CASSLVAGSTHEQYF
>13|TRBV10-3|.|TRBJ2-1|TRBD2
TGTGCCACTTTAACCATAGCGGGCAATGAGCAGTTCTTC
CATLTIAGNEQFF
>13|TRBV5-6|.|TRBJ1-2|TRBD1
TGTGCCAGCGGGGACAGGTTTCGAGCCGGCTACACCTTC
CASGDRFRAGYTF